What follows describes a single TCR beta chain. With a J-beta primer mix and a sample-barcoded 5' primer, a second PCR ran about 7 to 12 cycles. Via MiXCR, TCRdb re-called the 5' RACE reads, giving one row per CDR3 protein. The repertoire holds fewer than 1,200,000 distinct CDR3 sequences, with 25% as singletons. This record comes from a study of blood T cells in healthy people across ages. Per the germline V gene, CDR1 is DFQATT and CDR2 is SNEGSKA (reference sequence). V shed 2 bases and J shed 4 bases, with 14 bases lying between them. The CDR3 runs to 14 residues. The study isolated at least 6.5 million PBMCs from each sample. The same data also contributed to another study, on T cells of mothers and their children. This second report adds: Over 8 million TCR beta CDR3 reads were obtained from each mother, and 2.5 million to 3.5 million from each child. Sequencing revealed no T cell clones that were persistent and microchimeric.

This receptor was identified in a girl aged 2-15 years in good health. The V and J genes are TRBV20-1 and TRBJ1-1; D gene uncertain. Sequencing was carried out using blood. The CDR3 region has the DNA TGCAGTGCTAGAATGACGGTTTCGGGCACTGAAGCTTTCTTT. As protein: CSARMTVSGTEAFF.